The clone carrying this T cell receptor (beta chain) showed up just once. Its antigen is unknown. This specimen comes from a study of PD-1 blockade in classical Hodgkin lymphoma. The germline gives CDR1 ENHRY, CDR2 SYGVKD. CDR3 length equals 15 residues. Trimming cost V 8 bases and J 8 bases; bases outside gene matches: 9. The study's findings and limits: Newly diagnosed patients and complete responders had comparable diversity at baseline. Relative to healthy donors, newly diagnosed patients reportedly had lower baseline TCR diversity, which was reported as lower still in relapsed/refractory patients.

The data were produced by immunoSEQ multiplex PCR, yet TCRdb's version contains in-frame clones alone and is incomplete. The top ten hold around 13% of the sample, which has fewer than 25,000 clones, 80% to 90% seen once. Relapses following autologous stem cell transplantation were seen in all patients, with brentuximab vedotin exposure varying. The rearrangement uses TRBV10-3 and TRBJ2-1; TRBD2 aligns across 13 bases. The TCR sequence derives from a human donor with classical Hodgkin lymphoma. The material sequenced was peripheral blood mononuclear cells (PBMCs), taken before the second cycle of nivolumab. CDR3 sequence: CAIGRLAGGRYEQFF. DNA of the CDR3: TGTGCCATCGGAAGACTAGCGGGGGGCCGGTATGAGCAGTTCTTC.